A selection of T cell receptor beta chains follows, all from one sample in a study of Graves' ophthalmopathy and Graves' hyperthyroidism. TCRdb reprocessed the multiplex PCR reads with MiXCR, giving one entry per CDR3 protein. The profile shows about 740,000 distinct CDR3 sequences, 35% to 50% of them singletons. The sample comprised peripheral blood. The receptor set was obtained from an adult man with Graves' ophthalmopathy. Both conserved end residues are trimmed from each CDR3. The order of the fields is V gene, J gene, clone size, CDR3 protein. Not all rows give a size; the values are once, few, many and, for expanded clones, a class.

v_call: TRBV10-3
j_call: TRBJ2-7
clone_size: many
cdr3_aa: AIRPDRTLGQY

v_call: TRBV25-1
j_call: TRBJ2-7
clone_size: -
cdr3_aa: ASSLRGAREQY

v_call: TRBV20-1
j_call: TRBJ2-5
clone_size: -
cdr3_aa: SASFWDRSKETQY

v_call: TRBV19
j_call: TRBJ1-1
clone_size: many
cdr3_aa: ASRSIDRNTEAF

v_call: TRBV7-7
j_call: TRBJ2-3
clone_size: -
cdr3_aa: ASSLGGTTDTQY

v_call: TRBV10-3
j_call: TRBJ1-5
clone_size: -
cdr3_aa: ATGDRIDQPQH

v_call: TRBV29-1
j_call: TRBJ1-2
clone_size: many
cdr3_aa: SVDSPNYGYT

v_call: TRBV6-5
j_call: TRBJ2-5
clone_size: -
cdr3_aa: ASSFRGATGETQY

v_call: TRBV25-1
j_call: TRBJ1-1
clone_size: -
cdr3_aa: ASSLTGPRYEAF

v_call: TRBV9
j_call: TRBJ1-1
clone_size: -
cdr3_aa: ARDLGGRNTEAF

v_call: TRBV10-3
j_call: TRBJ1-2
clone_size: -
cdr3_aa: AAAGQGTAYGYT

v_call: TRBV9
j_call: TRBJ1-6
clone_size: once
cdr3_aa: ASSGVSNNSPLH

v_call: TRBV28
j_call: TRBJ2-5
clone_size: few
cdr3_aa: ASSRGQGMRETQY

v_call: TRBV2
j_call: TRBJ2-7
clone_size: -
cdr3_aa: ASSLIAGGQYEQY

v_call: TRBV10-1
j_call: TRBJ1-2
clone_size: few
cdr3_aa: ASREVERNYGYT

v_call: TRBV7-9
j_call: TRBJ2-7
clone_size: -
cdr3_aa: ASSSPSGTGRHEQY

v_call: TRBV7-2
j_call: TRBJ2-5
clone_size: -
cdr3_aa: ASRLMSGTGAQY

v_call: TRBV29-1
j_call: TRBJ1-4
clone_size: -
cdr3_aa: SVVQGGGDEKLF

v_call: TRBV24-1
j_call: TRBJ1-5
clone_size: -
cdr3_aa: ASSNTDGHSNQPQH

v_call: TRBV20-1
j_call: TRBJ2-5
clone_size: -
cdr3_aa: SAMVGLQTQY

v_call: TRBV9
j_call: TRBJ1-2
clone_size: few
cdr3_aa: ASSALLTGGFGYT

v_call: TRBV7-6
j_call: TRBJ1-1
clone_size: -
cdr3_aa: ASSLAGSEATEAF

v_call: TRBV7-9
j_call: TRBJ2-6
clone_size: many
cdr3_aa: ASSRWPGANVLT

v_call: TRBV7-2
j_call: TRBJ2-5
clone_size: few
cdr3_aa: ASSRLSIGGKRDQY

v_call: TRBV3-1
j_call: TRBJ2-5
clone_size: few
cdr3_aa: ASSQDLGGWGFAQETQY

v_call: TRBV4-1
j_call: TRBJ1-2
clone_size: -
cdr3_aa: ASSQPQADGYT

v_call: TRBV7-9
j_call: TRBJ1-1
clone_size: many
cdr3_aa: ASSWTGGEAF